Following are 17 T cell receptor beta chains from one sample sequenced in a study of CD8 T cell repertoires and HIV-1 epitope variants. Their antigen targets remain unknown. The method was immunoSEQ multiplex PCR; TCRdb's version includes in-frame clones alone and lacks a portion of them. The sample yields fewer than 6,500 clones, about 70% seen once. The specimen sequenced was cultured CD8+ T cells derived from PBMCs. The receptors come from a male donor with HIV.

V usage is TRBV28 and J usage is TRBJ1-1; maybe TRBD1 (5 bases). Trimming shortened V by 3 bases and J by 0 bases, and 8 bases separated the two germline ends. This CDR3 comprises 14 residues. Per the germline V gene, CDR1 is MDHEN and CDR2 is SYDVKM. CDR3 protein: CASSLGGMNTEAFF. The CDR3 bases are TGTGCCAGCAGTTTGGGGGGGATGAACACTGAAGCTTTCTTT.

The CDR3 DNA is TGTGCCAGCAGCTTGGTGGCAGGGGCAAACGAGCAGTACTTC. Translation gives CASSLVAGANEQYF. V and J are TRBV5-4 and TRBJ2-7; possibly TRBD1 for D (6 bases). The CDR3 is 14 residues long. Per the germline V gene, CDR1 is SGHNT and CDR2 is YYREEE (reference sequence). Trimming removed 0 bases at V and 5 bases at J, with 12 bases between.

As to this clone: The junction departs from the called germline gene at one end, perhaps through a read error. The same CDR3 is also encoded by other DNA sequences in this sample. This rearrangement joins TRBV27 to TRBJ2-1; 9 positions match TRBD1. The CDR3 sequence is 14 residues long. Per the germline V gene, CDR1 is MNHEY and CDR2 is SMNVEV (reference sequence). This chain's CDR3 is CASSLGTGYNEQFF. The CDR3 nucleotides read TGTGCCAGTAGTTTAGGGACAGGGTACAATGAGCAGTTCTTC.

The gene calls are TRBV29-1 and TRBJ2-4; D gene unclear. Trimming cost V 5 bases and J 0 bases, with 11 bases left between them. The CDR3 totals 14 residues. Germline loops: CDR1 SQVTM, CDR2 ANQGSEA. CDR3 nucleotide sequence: TGCAGCGTTCGGGCGGCCCTAGCCAAAAACATTCAGTACTTC. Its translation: CSVRAALAKNIQYF.

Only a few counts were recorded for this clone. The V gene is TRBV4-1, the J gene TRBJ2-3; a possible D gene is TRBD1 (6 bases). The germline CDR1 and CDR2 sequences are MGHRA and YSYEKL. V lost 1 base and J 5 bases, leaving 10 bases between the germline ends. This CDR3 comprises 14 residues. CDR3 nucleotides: TGCGCCAGCAGCCAAGCTACAGGGTTAGATACGCAGTATTTT. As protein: CASSQATGLDTQYF.

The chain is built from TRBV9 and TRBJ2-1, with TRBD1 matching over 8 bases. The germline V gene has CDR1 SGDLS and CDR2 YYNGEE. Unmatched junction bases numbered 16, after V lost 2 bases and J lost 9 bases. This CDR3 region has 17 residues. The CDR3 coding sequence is TGTGCCAGCAGCGTCTCCCCAGGGGGCCCTCGGCCACCTGAGCAGTTCTTC. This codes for CASSVSPGGPRPPEQFF.

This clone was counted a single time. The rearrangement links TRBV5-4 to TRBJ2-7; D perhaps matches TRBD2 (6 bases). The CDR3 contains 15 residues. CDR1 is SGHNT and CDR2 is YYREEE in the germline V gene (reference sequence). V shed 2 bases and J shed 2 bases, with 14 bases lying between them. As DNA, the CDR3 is TGTGCCAGCAGCTTTATGGGGGGACCGACCTACGAGCAGTACTTC. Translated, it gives CASSFMGGPTYEQYF.

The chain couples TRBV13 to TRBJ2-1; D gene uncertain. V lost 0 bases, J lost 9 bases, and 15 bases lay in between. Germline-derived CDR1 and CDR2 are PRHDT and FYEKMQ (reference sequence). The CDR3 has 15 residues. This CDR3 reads CASSLGFGVVGEQFF. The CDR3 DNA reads TGTGCCAGCAGCTTAGGTTTCGGTGTGGTGGGTGAGCAGTTCTTC.

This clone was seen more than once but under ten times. The CDR3 reads CASSIVLGYLDGELFF. CDR3 nucleotides: TGTGCCAGTAGTATAGTACTGGGCTACCTAGACGGGGAGCTGTTTTTT. The chain has TRBV19 and TRBJ2-2, with D unclear. Germline V gene sequence: CDR1 LNHDA, CDR2 SQIVND (reference sequence). The CDR3 has 16 amino acids. The germline V and J ends were trimmed by 1 base and 7 bases, with 16 bases remaining between them.

The CDR3 loop is CASSVAGGPYEQYF. CDR3 coding DNA: TGTGCCAGCAGTGTAGCGGGAGGTCCCTACGAGCAGTACTTC. The chain combines TRBV27 with TRBJ2-7, with 10 nucleotides matching TRBD2. The CDR3 runs to 14 residues. Germline V gives CDR1 MNHEY, CDR2 SMNVEV (reference sequence). The junction had 3 bases not matched to a gene; V was cut back by 5 bases and J by 2 bases.

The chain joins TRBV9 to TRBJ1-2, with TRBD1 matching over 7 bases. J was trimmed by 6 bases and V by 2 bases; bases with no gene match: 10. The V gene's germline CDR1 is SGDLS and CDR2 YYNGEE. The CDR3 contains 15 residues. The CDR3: CASSVNDRAGDGYTF. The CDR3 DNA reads TGTGCCAGCAGCGTTAACGACAGGGCCGGGGATGGCTACACCTTC.

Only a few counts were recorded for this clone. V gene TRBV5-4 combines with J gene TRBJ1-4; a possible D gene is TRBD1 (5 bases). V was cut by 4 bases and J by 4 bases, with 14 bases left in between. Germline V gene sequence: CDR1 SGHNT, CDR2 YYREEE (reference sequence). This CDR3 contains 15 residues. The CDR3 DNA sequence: TGTGCCAGCAGCCCGGGGGACGGGGGTAATGAAAAACTGTTTTTT. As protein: CASSPGDGGNEKLFF.

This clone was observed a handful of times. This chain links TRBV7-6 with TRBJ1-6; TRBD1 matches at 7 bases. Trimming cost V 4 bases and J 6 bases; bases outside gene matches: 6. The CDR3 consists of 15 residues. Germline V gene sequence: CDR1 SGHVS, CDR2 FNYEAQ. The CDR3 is CASSSGTAPNSPLHF. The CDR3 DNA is TGTGCCAGCAGCTCGGGGACAGCACCTAATTCACCCCTCCACTTT.

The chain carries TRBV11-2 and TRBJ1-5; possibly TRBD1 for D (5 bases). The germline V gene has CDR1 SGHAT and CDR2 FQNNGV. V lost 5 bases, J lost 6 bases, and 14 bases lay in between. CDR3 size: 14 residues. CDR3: CASSRDQEGQPQHF. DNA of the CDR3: TGTGCCAGCAGCAGGGACCAGGAGGGTCAGCCCCAGCATTTT.

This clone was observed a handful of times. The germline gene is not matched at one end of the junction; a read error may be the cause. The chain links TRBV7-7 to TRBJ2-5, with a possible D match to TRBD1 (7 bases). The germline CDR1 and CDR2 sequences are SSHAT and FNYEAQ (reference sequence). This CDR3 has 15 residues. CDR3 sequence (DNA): TGTGCTAGCAGCTTACTACAGGGGCGGGGAGAGACCCAGTACTTC. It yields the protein CASSLLQGRGETQYF.

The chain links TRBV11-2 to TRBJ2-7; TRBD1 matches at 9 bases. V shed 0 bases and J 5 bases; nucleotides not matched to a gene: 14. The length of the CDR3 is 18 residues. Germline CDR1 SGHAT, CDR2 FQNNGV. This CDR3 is CASSLDLLSGQGIHEQYF. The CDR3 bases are TGTGCCAGCAGCTTAGATCTCTTGTCGGGACAGGGTATCCACGAGCAGTACTTC.

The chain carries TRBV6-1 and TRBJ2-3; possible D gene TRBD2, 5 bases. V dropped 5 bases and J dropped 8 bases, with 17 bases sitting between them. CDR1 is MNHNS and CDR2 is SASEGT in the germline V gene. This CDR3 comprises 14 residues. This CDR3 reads CASSPGLRDGTQYF. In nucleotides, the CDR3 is TGTGCCAGCAGTCCTGGACTGAGAGACGGTACGCAGTATTTT.